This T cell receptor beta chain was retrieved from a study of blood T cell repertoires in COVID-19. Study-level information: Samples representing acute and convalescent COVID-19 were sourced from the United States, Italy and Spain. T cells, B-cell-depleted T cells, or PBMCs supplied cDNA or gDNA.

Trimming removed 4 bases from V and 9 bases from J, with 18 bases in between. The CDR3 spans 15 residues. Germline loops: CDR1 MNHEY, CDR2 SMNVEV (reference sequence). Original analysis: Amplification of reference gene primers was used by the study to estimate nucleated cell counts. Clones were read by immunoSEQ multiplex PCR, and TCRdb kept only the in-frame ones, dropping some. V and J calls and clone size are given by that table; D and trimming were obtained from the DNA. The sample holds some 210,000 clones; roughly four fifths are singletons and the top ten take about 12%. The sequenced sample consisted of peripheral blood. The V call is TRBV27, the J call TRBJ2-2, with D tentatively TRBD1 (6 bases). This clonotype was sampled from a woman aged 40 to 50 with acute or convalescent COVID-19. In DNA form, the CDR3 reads TGTGCCAGCAGTTATCCCGGGCAGGGGAAAAGGGAGCTGTTTTTT. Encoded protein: CASSYPGQGKRELFF.